This T cell receptor (beta chain) was retrieved from a study of T-cell reconstitution after alpha-beta-depleted transplantation in children (dated by TCRdb to 2016 to 2017). A note on the overall study: Using TCR repertoire profiling, the study followed T-cell immune reconstitution in a quantitative way in children after TCRalphabeta/CD19-depleted allogeneic hematopoietic cell transplantation. Here is what the overall study found, with its caveats: The frequencies of hyperexpanded clones fell over the following months, and after one year, T-cell counts and TCRbeta diversity were mostly attributed to newly produced T cells. The high TCRbeta diversity at day 60 in some patients was ascribed to recipient T cells and intrathymic progenitors that had survived conditioning. About two months after transplant, the apparently early recovery of alphabetaT-cell counts reportedly depended on just several hundred clones that had expanded rapidly and came from non-depleted graft cells.

On this clonotype: The clone's antigen remains unknown. Nothing much larger sits one base from this clone, and base qualities are not available.

Library prep was done by PCR. The instrument given in TCRdb is Illumina HiSeq 2500. Molecular barcoding was employed in the preparation of TCR libraries, with unique molecular identifiers being used to normalize TCRbeta repertoire quantification. The raw public reads went through TCRdb reprocessing: fastp at Q25, MiXCR clone calling, in-frame beta chains kept. A single entry per CDR3 protein holds the most common genes and DNA from its merged rows. Within this sample are hundreds of thousands of distinct CDR3 sequences, with over 10% of them counted one time only. The top ten clonotypes cover 0.79% of the sample. V is clipped by 0 bases and J by 0 bases, and the sequence between their germline boundaries is 11 bases long. The germline V gene encodes CDR1 DFQATT and CDR2 SNEGSKA (reference sequence). Inclusive of the bounding cysteine and phenylalanine, the CDR3 is 15 residues long. Solely the CDR3 DNA is kept, with 45 bases framed from the first base.

The treatment or condition label of this sample denotes: allogeneic hematopoietic cell transplantation with graft depleted of TCRalphabeta T cells and CD19 B cells. TCRalphabeta/CD19-depleted allogeneic hematopoietic cell grafts were given to the transplant recipients, all of whom were children. This TCR was sampled from a girl aged 2 to 9 with congenital amegakaryocytic thrombocytopenia, due to receive a stem cell transplant. Source: PBMCs, taken before TCRalphabeta/CD19-depleted stem cell transplant. Here the chain combines TRBV20-1 and TRBJ1-2, with no confident D gene call. The DNA sequence follows: TGCAGTGCTAGAGATTTCACCGCAGCTAACTATGGCTACACCTTC. Translated, this gives CSARDFTAANYGYTF.